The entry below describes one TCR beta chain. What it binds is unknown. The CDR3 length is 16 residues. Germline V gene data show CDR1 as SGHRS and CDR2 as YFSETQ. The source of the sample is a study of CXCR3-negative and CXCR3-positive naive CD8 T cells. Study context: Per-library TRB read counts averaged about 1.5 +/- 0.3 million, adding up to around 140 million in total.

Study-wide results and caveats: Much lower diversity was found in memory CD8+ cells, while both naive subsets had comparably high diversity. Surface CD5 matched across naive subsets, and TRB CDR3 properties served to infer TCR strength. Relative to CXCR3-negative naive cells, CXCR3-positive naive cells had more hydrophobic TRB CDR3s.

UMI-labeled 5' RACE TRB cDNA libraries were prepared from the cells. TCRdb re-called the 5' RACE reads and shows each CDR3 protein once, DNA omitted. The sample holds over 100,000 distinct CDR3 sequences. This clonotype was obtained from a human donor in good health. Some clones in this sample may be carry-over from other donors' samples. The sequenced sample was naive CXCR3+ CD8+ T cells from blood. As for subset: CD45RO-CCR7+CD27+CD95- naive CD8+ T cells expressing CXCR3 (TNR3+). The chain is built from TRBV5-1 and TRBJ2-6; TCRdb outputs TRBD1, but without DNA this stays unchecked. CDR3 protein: CASSANRGPGANVLTF. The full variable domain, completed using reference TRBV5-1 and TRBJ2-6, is KAGVTQTPRYLIKTRGQQVTLSCSPISGHRSVSWYQQTPGQGLQFLFEYFSETQRNKGNFPGRFSGRQFSNSRSEMNVSTLELGDSALYLCASSANRGPGANVLTFGAGSRLTVL.